This T cell receptor beta chain was obtained from a study of cytomegalovirus exposure and HLA in healthy donors. Overall study context: Genotyping showed 70% to 90% of a few hundred donors falling in the Caucasian-associated ancestry cluster.

PCR primers comprised 60 Vbeta and 13 Jbeta primers. Repertoires were generated with immunoSEQ multiplex PCR, while TCRdb's copy carries only in-frame clones and drops some. The sample consists of about 160,000 clones, roughly 82% of them appearing once. About this clone: What it recognizes is unknown.

CDR1 is LNHDA, CDR2 SQIVND, per germline (reference sequence). V lost 6 bases to trimming and J lost 6 bases; unmatched junction nucleotides: 7. This CDR3 is 13 amino acids long. Healthy bone marrow donors made up the cohort. Findings of the study overall: Segments of the TCR beta V type were, in most cases, productive about 87% or about 30% of the time in an earlier analysis. Later analysis placed DRB1 highest and HLA-C lowest in TCR association rates, which differed by HLA locus.

This rearrangement joins TRBV19 to TRBJ1-1; 7 bases align to TRBD1. The sequencing input was PBMCs. The TCR comes from a man aged 45-65 years in good health and CMV-seropositive. In DNA form, the CDR3 reads TGTGCCAGTAGCTCAACAGGGGATGCTGAAGCTTTCTTT. Translated, it gives CASSSTGDAEAFF. Looking up the rest from reference TRBV19 and TRBJ1-1 gives the full variable domain: DGGITQSPKYLFRKEGQNVTLSCEQNLNHDAMYWYRQDPGQGLRLIYYSQIVNDFQKGDIAEGYSVSREKKESFPLTVTSAQKNPTAFYLCASSSTGDAEAFFGQGTRLTVV.